Described below is a single T cell receptor (beta chain) sequence and its context. The sample comes from a study of cytomegalovirus exposure and HLA in healthy donors. CDR1 and CDR2 (germline): SNHLY, FYNNEI. This CDR3 contains 15 residues. Trimming took off 1 base at V and 4 bases at J, with 11 bases between the two ends. A multiplex PCR was run with 60 Vbeta primers and 13 Jbeta primers. Generated by immunoSEQ multiplex PCR, the TCRdb table keeps only in-frame clones and is missing some. The sample includes approximately 120,000 clones, about 78% of them seen just once. The receptor's source is a female donor in good health and CMV-seronegative. This chain connects TRBV2 to TRBJ1-5, with a weak D call TRBD1 (6 bases). Sequenced input: PBMCs. The DNA of the CDR3 is TGTGCCAGCAGTGAAGGGTCAGGGGCTAATCAGCCCCAGCATTTT. This sequence encodes CASSEGSGANQPQHF.